The table lists the clone carrying this TCR beta chain with a few counts. Its antigen remains unidentified. 5'-RACE, quantitative and with molecular barcodes, yielded the TCR beta libraries. TCRdb redid the calling of the 5' RACE reads with MiXCR, one entry per CDR3 protein. The table lists 350,000 to 450,000 distinct CDR3 sequences, roughly a quarter of them singletons. This CDR3 is built from 14 residues. CDR1 and CDR2 from the germline V gene are DFQATT and SNEGSKA (reference sequence). V lost 0 bases to trimming and J lost 7 bases, with 15 bases between them. The source of the sample is a study of CD8 T cells in ankylosing spondylitis. Overall study results and limits: Certain motif variants had earlier appeared in reactive arthritis synovial fluid and blood. Reportedly, disease-linked clones are significantly enriched in ankylosing spondylitis patients' matched synovial fluid. CD8+ cells made up the disease-linked clones, which were relatively rare in peripheral blood. Ankylosing spondylitis blood appeared to carry a characteristic TCR beta motif of 7 or 8 highly homologous variants.

The chain combines TRBV20-1 with TRBJ1-2; D is unresolved. This clonotype was obtained from a male donor with ankylosing spondylitis. Sequences were obtained from blood, either unsorted or a sorted T cell fraction (not recorded which). The CDR3 coding sequence is TGCAGTGCTAGAGATCTCGGCCAGGCTCTTGGCTACACCTTC. It translates to CSARDLGQALGYTF.